This T cell receptor (beta chain) stems from a study of blood T cell repertoires in COVID-19. As handled by the study authors: For nucleated cells, counts were estimated from reference gene primer amplification. Method: immunoSEQ multiplex PCR; TCRdb's copy keeps in-frame clones and lacks some. The V and J calls and clone size were taken over from that table, and D and trimming were inferred from the DNA. The sample shows fewer than 200,000 clones, about 88% of them seen only once. V lost 5 bases and J lost 4, with 14 bases in between. The V gene's germline CDR1 is SGHAT and CDR2 FQNNGV. The CDR3 is 14 residues long.

This TCR was sampled from a woman in her fifties or sixties with COVID-19, enrolled during active disease. Sequenced sample: peripheral blood. This chain joins TRBV11-2 and TRBJ1-2; perhaps TRBD1 as D (6 bases). CDR3 residues: CASSPGQIGYGYTF. The CDR3 DNA follows: TGTGCCAGCAGCCCTGGACAGATCGGCTATGGCTACACCTTC. The complete variable domain, with remaining parts taken from reference TRBV11-2 and TRBJ1-2, reads EAGVAQSPRYKIIEKRQSVAFWCNPISGHATLYWYQQILGQGPKLLIQFQNNGVVDDSQLPKDRFSAERLKGVDSTLKIQPAKLEDSAVYLCASSPGQIGYGYTFGSGTRLTVV.